This is a list of T cell receptor beta chains from one sample in a study of response to subunit inactivated influenza vaccine. TCRdb used MiXCR to reprocess the RT-PCR reads, holding one entry per CDR3 protein. This sample carries 650,000 to 800,000 distinct CDR3 sequences, about 15% of them seen once, and the ten largest clones take 6.5% to 8.5%. The input for sequencing was PBMCs from blood, taken 14 to 15 days before vaccination. These TCRs come from a man aged 50 to 59 who received an inactivated influenza vaccine. The CDR3 runs from the conserved cysteine through the conserved F or W. D genes are given only for firm matches. Clone size is stated in some rows and not others, as once, few, many or a class when expanded.

>13|TRBJ2-2|TRBV5-5|.|.
TGTGCCGGGCGGGACCCACCCGCCGGGGAGCTGTTTTTT
CAGRDPPAGELFF
>15|TRBJ2-7|TRBV24-1|TRBD1|.
TGTACCACCAGTGAACAGGGGACAGGGTTCGACGAGCAGTACTTC
CTTSEQGTGFDEQYF
>13|TRBJ1-5|TRBV12-3/TRBV12-4|.|.
TGTGCCAGCAGTGGAGGGTTTGCTCAGCCCCAGCATTTT
CASSGGFAQPQHF
>14|TRBJ2-2|TRBV14|.|.
.
CASSQNFGAGELFF
>17|TRBJ2-3|TRBV3-1|.|few
TGTGCCAGCAGCCAAGAAGGCCCCCTACTAAGCACAGATACGCAGTATTTT
CASSQEGPLLSTDTQYF
>15|TRBJ2-2|TRBV4-2|.|many
TGTGCCAGCAGCCAAGGGGGGGCGAACACCGGGGAGCTGTTTTTT
CASSQGGANTGELFF
>16|TRBJ1-3|TRBV4-3|.|few
TGCGCCAGCAGCCAAGGGGACCGGAACTCTGGAAACACCATATATTTT
CASSQGDRNSGNTIYF
>17|TRBJ2-3|TRBV4-3|.|few
TGCGCCAGCAGCCAAGAAGGATCTGGAGGGCCGACAGATACGCAGTATTTT
CASSQEGSGGPTDTQYF
>17|TRBJ2-1|TRBV9|.|.
TGTGCCAGCAGCGTAGGTCTCCGGGGGTCGGGGAACAATGAGCAGTTCTTC
CASSVGLRGSGNNEQFF
>15|TRBJ1-1|TRBV4-2|TRBD1|.
TGTGCCAGCAGCCAAGAGGACAGGGGCCGGACTGAAGCTTTCTTT
CASSQEDRGRTEAFF
>15|TRBJ1-6|TRBV27|.|many
TGTGCCAGCAGTCCAAGACGGGCCGATAATTCACCCCTCCACTTT
CASSPRRADNSPLHF
>11|TRBJ2-1|TRBV6-1|.|.
TGTGCCAGCAGTATTGCCCATGAGCAGTTCTTC
CASSIAHEQFF
>15|TRBJ1-5|TRBV7-2|.|few
TGTGCCAGCAGCTTAGAGGCACGAATCGGTCAGCCCCAGCATTTT
CASSLEARIGQPQHF
>15|TRBJ2-1|TRBV7-2|TRBD2|few
TGTGCCAGCAGCTTAGAGGGGCTAGCGGGAGGCAAGCAGTTCTTC
CASSLEGLAGGKQFF
>13|TRBJ1-2|TRBV7-9|.|.
TGTGCCAGCAGCGAAACAGCTAACTATGGCTACACCTTC
CASSETANYGYTF
>14|TRBJ2-3|TRBV6-1|.|many
TGTGCCAGCAGTGACCTACAGACAACAGATACGCAGTATTTT
CASSDLQTTDTQYF